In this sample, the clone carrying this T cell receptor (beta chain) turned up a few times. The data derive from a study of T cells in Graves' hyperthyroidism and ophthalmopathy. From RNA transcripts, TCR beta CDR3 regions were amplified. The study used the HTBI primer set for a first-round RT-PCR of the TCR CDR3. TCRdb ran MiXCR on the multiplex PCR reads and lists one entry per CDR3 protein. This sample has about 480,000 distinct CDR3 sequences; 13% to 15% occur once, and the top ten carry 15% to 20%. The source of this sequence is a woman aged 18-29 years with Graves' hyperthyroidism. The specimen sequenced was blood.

The CDR3 DNA reads as TGTGCCAGCAGTGAGGGGGACAGAATCTCCTACGAGCAGTACTTC. Protein sequence: CASSEGDRISYEQYF. The J gene is TRBJ2-7, the V gene TRBV6-1, with 7 bases matching TRBD1. The CDR3 length is 15 residues. V trimming: 3 bases; J trimming: 0 bases; junction bases outside the gene matches: 5. The germline V gene has CDR1 MNHNS and CDR2 SASEGT.